This T cell receptor (beta chain) was observed in a study of shared clonotypes between healthy human individuals. All donors qualified as healthy HIV-negative adults and had experienced no recent acute infections or vaccinations. Splitting the CD4+ cells yielded a CD45RA+ naive subset and a CD45RA-negative memory subset. This CDR3 contains 17 residues. The V end lost 4 bases, the J end lost 2 bases, and 21 bases lay between the germline ends. Germline V gene lookup returns CDR1 SGHRS and CDR2 YFSETQ. The authors ran the assay at deep level. Method: immunoSEQ multiplex PCR; TCRdb's copy keeps in-frame clones and lacks some. The sample has about 1.5 million clones, approximately 98% seen once.

The chain is built from TRBV5-1 and TRBJ2-5; D gene unclear. Sequenced: naive CD4+ T cells sorted from blood. Specified subset: CD45RA+ positively selected. This sequence originates from a young man in good health. The CDR3 loop is CASSPPGRLPLQETQYF. CDR3 nucleotide sequence: TGCGCCAGCAGCCCCCCTGGGCGGTTGCCCCTTCAAGAGACCCAGTACTTC.